The 13 T cell receptor beta chains below come from one sample, sequenced in a study of T cells in Graves' hyperthyroidism and ophthalmopathy. What was amplified from RNA transcripts were TCR beta CDR3 regions. HTBI primers were the set used in a first-round RT-PCR of the TCR CDR3. Via MiXCR, TCRdb re-called the multiplex PCR reads, giving one row per CDR3 protein. The sample lists approximately 510,000 distinct CDR3 sequences, about a fifth occurring once. The sequenced sample consisted of blood. The source of these receptors is a man between 18 and 29 years old with Graves' hyperthyroidism.

This sequence joins TRBV20-1 and TRBJ1-6, with D maybe TRBD1 (5 bases). Germline V CDR1 and CDR2: DFQATT, SNEGSKA (reference sequence). V gave up 5 bases and J gave up 7 bases, with 18 bases separating them. There are 15 residues in the CDR3. The CDR3 nucleotides read TGCAGTGCTCTTAAAGCCGGGACGAAGAATTCACCCCTCCACTTT. This sequence encodes CSALKAGTKNSPLHF.

The chain couples TRBV28 to TRBJ2-7; perhaps TRBD2 as D (6 bases). The V end lost 3 bases, the J end lost 2 bases, and 11 bases lay between the germline ends. This CDR3 comprises 14 residues. Germline V gives CDR1 MDHEN, CDR2 SYDVKM. DNA of the CDR3: TGTGCCAGCAGTTTCCGGGGGACGGCCTACGAGCAGTACTTC. It translates to CASSFRGTAYEQYF.

This clonotype was picked up many times. The chain has TRBV2 and TRBJ1-2; 7 nucleotides agree with TRBD1. The junction had 8 bases not matched to a gene; V was cut back by 6 bases and J by 4 bases. The CDR3 totals 14 residues. Germline V gives CDR1 SNHLY, CDR2 FYNNEI. The CDR3 is CASSNPGQAYGYTF. CDR3 in DNA: TGTGCCAGCAGCAATCCAGGACAGGCCTATGGCTACACCTTC.

This clonotype was seen a handful of times. The chain carries TRBV9 and TRBJ1-2; tentatively, D is TRBD1 (6 bases). This CDR3 contains 15 residues. Trimming stripped 3 bases from V and 8 bases from J, with 20 bases between. Germline V lookup: CDR1 SGDLS, CDR2 YYNGEE. The CDR3 is CASSARQGPAGGYTF. The CDR3 DNA reads as TGTGCCAGCAGCGCCCGTCAGGGGCCGGCGGGGGGCTACACCTTC.

This clonotype occurred many times. V gene TRBV30 combines with J gene TRBJ1-2, with D hard to call. Trimming took 2 bases from V and 8 from J, leaving 30 bases between them. The CDR3 runs to 18 residues. Germline loops: CDR1 GTSNPN, CDR2 SVGIG (reference sequence). The CDR3 nucleotides are TGTGCCTGGAGTTCCCCCAGACGGACTAATAGATCGATGGAAGGCTACACCTTC. Protein: CAWSSPRRTNRSMEGYTF.

The chain carries TRBV20-1 and TRBJ2-5, with 12 bases that match TRBD2. Germline V gives CDR1 DFQATT, CDR2 SNEGSKA (reference sequence). This CDR3 has 15 residues. The trim removed 5 bases at V and 2 bases at J, leaving 6 bases unmatched. CDR3 sequence: CSAFLAGGRQETQYF. For the CDR3, the DNA is TGCAGTGCTTTCCTAGCGGGGGGGCGGCAAGAGACCCAGTACTTC.

This clonotype showed up many times. Germline and junction disagree at one end, which may indicate a read error. The chain links TRBV9 to TRBJ1-1, with D uncertain. This CDR3 region has 14 residues. Germline V gives CDR1 SGDLS, CDR2 YYNGEE. The CDR3 loop reads CAGSSSRMNTEAFF. The CDR3 region has the DNA TGTGCCGGCAGCTCCAGCAGAATGAACACTGAAGCTTTCTTT.

This clonotype was counted many times. The chain is built from TRBV5-1 and TRBJ1-5; the match to TRBD1 covers 10 bases. This CDR3 spans 15 amino acids. With 2 bases clipped from V and 3 bases from J, the junction kept 2 bases outside the gene matches. The germline gives CDR1 SGHRS, CDR2 YFSETQ. The CDR3 bases are TGCGCCAGCAGCTTTGGGACAGGGGTCAATCAGCCCCAGCATTTT. Its protein product is CASSFGTGVNQPQHF.

This clonotype was counted at least ten times. The genes are TRBV20-1 and TRBJ2-5; D gene uncertain. The CDR3 runs 12 residues. Between the trimmed V and J ends, which lost 3 bases and 3 bases, there was a span of 8 bases. Germline loops: CDR1 DFQATT, CDR2 SNEGSKA (reference sequence). The CDR3 protein is CSASQAEETQYF. In DNA form, the CDR3 reads TGCAGTGCTAGTCAAGCAGAAGAGACCCAGTACTTC.

In this sample, this clonotype turned up many times. The gene calls are TRBV20-1 and TRBJ1-5, with unresolved D. CDR3 length: 13 residues. V shed 6 bases and J shed 4 bases, with 13 bases lying between them. CDR1 DFQATT and CDR2 SNEGSKA come from the germline V gene (reference sequence). The CDR3 region is CSARGRKNQPQHF. For the CDR3, the DNA is TGCAGTGCCCGAGGCCGGAAAAATCAGCCCCAGCATTTT.

V and J are TRBV6-2 or TRBV6-3 and TRBJ1-2, with TRBD1 as a possible D gene (5 bases). The CDR3 length is 14 residues. V shed 5 bases and J shed 6 bases, with 16 bases lying between them. Germline CDR1 MNHEY, CDR2 SVGEGT. The CDR3 DNA is TGTGCCAGCAGTGATCAGGGACGGAGCGATGGCTACACCTTC. It specifies CASSDQGRSDGYTF.

This clonotype has a count of ten or more. CDR3 coding DNA: TGTGCCAGCAGTTTGGGAGTACAGATCGGTGGCTACACCTTC. As protein: CASSLGVQIGGYTF. The chain recombines TRBV12-3 or TRBV12-4 with TRBJ1-2; D uncertain. Trimming took 3 bases from V and 7 from J, leaving 15 bases between them. This CDR3 spans 14 amino acids.

This clonotype has ten or more counts. The CDR3 DNA reads TGTGCCAGCAGCCCACAGGGTAGGGGCCTAAACTACTACTATGGCTACACCTTC. It codes for CASSPQGRGLNYYYGYTF. The chain employs TRBV5-6 and TRBJ1-2; the D gene is possibly TRBD1 (6 bases). The CDR3 is made up of 18 amino acids. The germline CDR1 and CDR2 sequences are SGHDT and YYEEEE. The V end lost 4 bases, the J end lost 3 bases, and 25 bases lay between the germline ends.